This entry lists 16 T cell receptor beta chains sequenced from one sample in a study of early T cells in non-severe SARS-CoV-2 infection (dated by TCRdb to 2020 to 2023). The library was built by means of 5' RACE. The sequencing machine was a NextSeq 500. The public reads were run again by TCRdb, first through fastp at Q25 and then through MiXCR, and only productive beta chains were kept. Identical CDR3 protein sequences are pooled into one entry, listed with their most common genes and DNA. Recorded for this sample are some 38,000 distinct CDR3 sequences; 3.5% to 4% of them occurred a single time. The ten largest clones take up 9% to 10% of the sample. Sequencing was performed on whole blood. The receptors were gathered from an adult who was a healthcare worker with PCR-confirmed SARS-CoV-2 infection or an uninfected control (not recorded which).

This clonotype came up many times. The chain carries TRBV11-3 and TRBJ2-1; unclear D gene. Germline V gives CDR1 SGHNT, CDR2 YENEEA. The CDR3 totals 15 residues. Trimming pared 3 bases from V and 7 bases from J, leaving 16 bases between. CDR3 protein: CASSLSAASGNEQFF. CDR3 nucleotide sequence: TGTGCCAGCAGCTTGTCGGCTGCATCCGGGAATGAGCAGTTCTTC.

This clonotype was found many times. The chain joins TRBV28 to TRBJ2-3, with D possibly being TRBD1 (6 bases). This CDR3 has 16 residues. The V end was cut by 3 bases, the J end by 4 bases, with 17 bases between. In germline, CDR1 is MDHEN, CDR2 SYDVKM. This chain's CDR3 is CASSLPTLQGSDTQYF. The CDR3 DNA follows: TGTGCCAGCAGTTTGCCGACCCTACAGGGTTCAGATACGCAGTATTTT.

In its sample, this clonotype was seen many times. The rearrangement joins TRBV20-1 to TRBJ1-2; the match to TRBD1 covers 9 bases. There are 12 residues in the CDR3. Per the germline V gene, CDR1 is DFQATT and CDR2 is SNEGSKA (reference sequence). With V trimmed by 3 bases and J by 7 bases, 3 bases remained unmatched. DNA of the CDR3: TGCAGTGCTAGGGGACAGGGTTTTGGCTACACCTTC. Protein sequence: CSARGQGFGYTF.

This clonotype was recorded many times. For the CDR3, the DNA is TGTGCCAGCAGAAAAAAGGAGGCCCCTTACGAGCAGTACTTC. Protein product: CASRKKEAPYEQYF. The chain carries TRBV25-1 and TRBJ2-7; possible D gene TRBD2, 5 bases. Germline V gene lookup returns CDR1 MGHDK and CDR2 SYGVNS. The CDR3 consists of 14 residues. V lost 6 bases and J 4 bases, leaving 16 bases between the germline ends.

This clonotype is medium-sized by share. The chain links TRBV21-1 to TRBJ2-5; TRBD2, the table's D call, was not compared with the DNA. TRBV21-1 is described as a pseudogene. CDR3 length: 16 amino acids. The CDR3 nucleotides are TGTGCCAGCAGCTACCTCACTAGGGAAAGTCAAGAGACCCAGTACTTC. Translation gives CASSYLTRESQETQYF.

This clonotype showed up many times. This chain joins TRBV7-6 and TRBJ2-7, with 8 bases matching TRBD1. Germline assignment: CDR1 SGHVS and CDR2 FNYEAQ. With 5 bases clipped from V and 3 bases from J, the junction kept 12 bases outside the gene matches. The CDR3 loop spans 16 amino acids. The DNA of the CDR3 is TGTGCCAGCAGCCCCGGGGGCAGGGGGCTCTACTACGAGCAGTACTTC. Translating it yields CASSPGGRGLYYEQYF.

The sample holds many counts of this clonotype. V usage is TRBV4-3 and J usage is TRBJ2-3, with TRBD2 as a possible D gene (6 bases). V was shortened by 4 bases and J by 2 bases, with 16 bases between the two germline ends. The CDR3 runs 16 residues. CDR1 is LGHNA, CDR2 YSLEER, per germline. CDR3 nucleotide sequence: TGCGCCAGCAGCCTTGTTGCGGGACGGACCACAGATACGCAGTATTTT. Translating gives CASSLVAGRTTDTQYF.

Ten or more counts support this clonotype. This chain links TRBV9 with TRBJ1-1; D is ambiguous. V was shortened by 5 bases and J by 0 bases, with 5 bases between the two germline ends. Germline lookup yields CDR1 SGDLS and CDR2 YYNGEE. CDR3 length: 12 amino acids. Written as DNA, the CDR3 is TGTGCCAGCAGTAGGGTGAACACTGAAGCTTTCTTT. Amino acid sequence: CASSRVNTEAFF.

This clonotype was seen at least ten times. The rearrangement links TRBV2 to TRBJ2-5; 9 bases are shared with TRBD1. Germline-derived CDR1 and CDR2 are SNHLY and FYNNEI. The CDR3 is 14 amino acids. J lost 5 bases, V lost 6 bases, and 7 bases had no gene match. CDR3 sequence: CASRGDRGLETQYF. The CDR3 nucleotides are TGTGCCAGCAGAGGAGACAGGGGGTTGGAGACCCAGTACTTC.

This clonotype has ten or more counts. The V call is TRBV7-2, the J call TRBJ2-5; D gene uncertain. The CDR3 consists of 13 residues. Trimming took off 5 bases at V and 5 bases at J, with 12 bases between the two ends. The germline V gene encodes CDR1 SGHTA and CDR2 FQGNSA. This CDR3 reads CASSPHSRETQYF. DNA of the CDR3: TGTGCCAGCAGCCCCCATAGCCGGGAGACCCAGTACTTC.

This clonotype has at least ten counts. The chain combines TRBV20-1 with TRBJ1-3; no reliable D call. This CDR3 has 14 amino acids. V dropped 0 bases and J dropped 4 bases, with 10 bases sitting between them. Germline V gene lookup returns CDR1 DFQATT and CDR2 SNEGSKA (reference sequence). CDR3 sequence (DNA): TGCAGTGCTAGAGACCTCAGCCCAGGAAACACCATATATTTT. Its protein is CSARDLSPGNTIYF.

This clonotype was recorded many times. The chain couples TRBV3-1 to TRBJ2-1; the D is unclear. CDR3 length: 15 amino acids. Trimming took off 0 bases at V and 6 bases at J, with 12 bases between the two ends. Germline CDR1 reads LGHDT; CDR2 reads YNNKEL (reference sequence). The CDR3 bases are TGTGCCAGCAGCCAAGAGGGCTGGCGAGCCAATGAGCAGTTCTTC. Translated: CASSQEGWRANEQFF.

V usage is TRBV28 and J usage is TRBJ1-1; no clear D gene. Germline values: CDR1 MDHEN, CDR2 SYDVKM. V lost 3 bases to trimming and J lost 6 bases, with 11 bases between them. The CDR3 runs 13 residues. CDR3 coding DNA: TGTGCCAGCAGTTTTCCCGCCGCGGCTGAAGCTTTCTTT. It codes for CASSFPAAAEAFF.

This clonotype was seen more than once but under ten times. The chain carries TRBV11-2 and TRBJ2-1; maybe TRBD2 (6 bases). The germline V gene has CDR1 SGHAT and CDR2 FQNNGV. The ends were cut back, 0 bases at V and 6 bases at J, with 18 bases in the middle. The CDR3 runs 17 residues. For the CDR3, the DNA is TGTGCCAGCAGCTTAGATCTGGCGGGAAGCCCCAGCAATGAGCAGTTCTTC. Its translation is CASSLDLAGSPSNEQFF.

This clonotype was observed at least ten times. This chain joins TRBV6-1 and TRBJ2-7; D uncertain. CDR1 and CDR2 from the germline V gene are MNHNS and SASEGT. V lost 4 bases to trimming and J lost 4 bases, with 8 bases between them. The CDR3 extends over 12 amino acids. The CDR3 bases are TGTGCCAGCAGTGCGGAGATATACGAGCAGTACGTC. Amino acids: CASSAEIYEQYV.

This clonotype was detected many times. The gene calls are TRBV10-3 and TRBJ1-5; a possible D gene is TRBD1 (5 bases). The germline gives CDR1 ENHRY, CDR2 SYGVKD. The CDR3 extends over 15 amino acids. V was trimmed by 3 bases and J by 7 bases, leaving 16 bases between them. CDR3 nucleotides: TGTGCCATCAGTGACGCCCAGGGAGGAGAACAGCCCCAGCATTTT. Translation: CAISDAQGGEQPQHF.